This T cell receptor (beta chain) was recorded in a study of CD8+ T cells in alopecia areata. RNA was isolated and reverse transcribed to cDNA, the sequencing template. The protocol was immunoSEQ multiplex PCR, while the TCRdb copy is restricted to in-frame clones and leaves out a portion. Of 130,000 to 150,000 clones listed, 40% to 55% were seen once; the top ten hold 0.8% to 1%. The CDR3 sequence is 14 residues long. CDR1 and CDR2 (germline): LGHNA, YNFKEQ. V was clipped by 6 bases and J by 3 bases; unmatched bases: 5. The sequencing here drew on CD4+ T cells sorted from blood, taken at week 0. The clonotype was recovered from a human donor with alopecia areata. This chain uses TRBV4-2 with TRBJ2-1; 7 bases match TRBD2. The CDR3 protein is CASRPSGDYNEQFF. In DNA form, the CDR3 reads TGTGCCAGCAGGCCTAGCGGAGACTACAATGAGCAGTTCTTC.